This TCR beta chain was retrieved from a study of identifying expanded T cells in peripheral blood. The study's findings and limits: Over about two and four weeks, about 15 and 19 clones changed, versus 1.2 between replicates.

Sequencing used immunoSEQ multiplex PCR; TCRdb keeps in-frame clones, though not all of them. The repertoire has approximately 100,000 clones, about 91% of them found once; the top ten carry roughly 4%. A remark on this clone: The antigen is unknown.

No infections or other immune events were documented during collection. From germline, CDR1 is SEHNR and CDR2 FQNEAQ (reference sequence). Trimming took off 1 base at V and 1 base at J, with 17 bases between the two ends. The CDR3 has 17 residues. The sample was blood. The chain carries TRBV7-9 and TRBJ2-7; D perhaps matches TRBD1 (5 bases). The sequence came from a person aged 18 to 75 in good health. CDR3 residues: CASSLVLGALGSYEQYF. For the CDR3, the DNA is TGTGCCAGCAGCTTAGTTCTAGGGGCCCTGGGGTCCTACGAGCAGTACTTC.